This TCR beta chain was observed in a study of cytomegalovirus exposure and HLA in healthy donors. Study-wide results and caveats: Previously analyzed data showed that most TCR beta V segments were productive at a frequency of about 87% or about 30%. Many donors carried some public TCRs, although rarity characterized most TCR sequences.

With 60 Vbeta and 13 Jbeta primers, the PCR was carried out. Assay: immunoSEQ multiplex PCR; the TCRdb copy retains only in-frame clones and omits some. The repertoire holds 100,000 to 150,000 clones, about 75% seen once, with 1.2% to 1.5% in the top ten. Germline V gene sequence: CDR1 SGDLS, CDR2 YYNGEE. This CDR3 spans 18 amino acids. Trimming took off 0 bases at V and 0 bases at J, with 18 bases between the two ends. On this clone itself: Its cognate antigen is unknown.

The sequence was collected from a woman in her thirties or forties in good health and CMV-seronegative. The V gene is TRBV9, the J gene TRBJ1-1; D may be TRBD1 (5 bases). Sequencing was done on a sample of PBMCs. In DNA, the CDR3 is TGTGCCAGCAGCGTAGGGACACAGGCCACTCGAATGAACACTGAAGCTTTCTTT. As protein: CASSVGTQATRMNTEAFF.